Listed here are 19 T cell receptor beta chains from one sample, sequenced in a study of T cells after yellow fever vaccination. Each CDR3 protein is one row after TCRdb ran MiXCR on the 5' RACE reads. The data contain a few hundred thousand distinct CDR3 sequences, roughly 7.5% of them seen just once; the ten biggest clones take up approximately 15%. Specimen: PBMCs, collected about 49 days after the first yellow fever vaccination. These receptors were collected from a man aged 18 to 30 who received the YFV17D yellow fever vaccine.

This clonotype was seen more than once but under ten times. This chain links TRBV10-3 with TRBJ1-6; D is unresolved. The V gene lost 5 bases and the J gene lost 0 bases, with 5 bases spanning the gap. The CDR3 contains 14 residues. The germline gives CDR1 ENHRY, CDR2 SYGVKD. The CDR3 loop is CAISLSSYNSPLHF. CDR3 nucleotide sequence: TGTGCCATCAGTCTAAGCTCCTATAATTCACCCCTCCACTTT.

This clonotype was seen only a few times. Written as DNA, the CDR3 is TGTGCCAGCAGTCCCGATGACGGTCGGCAGTACTTC. As protein: CASSPDDGRQYF. The V call is TRBV6-5, the J call TRBJ2-7, with D hard to call. CDR1 and CDR2 from the germline V gene are MNHEY and SVGAGI. The CDR3 is 12 residues long. V lost 5 bases to trimming and J lost 9 bases, with 14 bases between them.

The chain couples TRBV25-1 to TRBJ1-2; D is unclear. Germline V gene lookup returns CDR1 MGHDK and CDR2 SYGVNS. This CDR3 is 12 amino acids long. The CDR3 loop reads CAGYRADRGYTF. The CDR3 DNA reads as TGTGCGGGGTACCGGGCTGATCGTGGCTACACCTTC.

This clonotype was observed a few times. The chain joins TRBV7-9 to TRBJ1-3; possibly TRBD1 for D (5 bases). The V and J ends lost 2 bases and 14 bases respectively, with 10 bases between them. Germline CDR1 reads SEHNR; CDR2 reads FQNEAQ (reference sequence). The CDR3 extends over 11 amino acids. The CDR3 nucleotides read TGTGCCAGCAGCTTAACAGGCCTCGTATATTTT. This sequence encodes CASSLTGLVYF.

This clonotype was seen a few times. The rearrangement uses TRBV27 and TRBJ1-1; 7 bases align to TRBD1. V dropped 1 base and J dropped 5; count of bases not matched to a gene: 7. Per the germline V gene, CDR1 is MNHEY and CDR2 is SMNVEV (reference sequence). The CDR3 length is 15 residues. The CDR3: CASSLFSRGATEAFF. As DNA, the CDR3 is TGTGCCAGCAGTTTATTTTCCAGGGGGGCTACTGAAGCTTTCTTT.

This clonotype was observed a few times. The V gene is TRBV12-3 or TRBV12-4, the J gene TRBJ2-5, with D perhaps TRBD1 (5 bases). Trimming removed 2 bases from V and 2 bases from J, with 12 bases in between. The CDR3 has 15 residues. The CDR3 loop is CASSLFRTSQETQYF. CDR3 DNA: TGTGCCAGCAGTTTATTTAGGACATCTCAAGAGACCCAGTACTTC.

This clonotype turned up a few times. The rearrangement uses TRBV5-1 and TRBJ1-1; D might be TRBD1 (5 bases). Deletions cut 0 bases from V and 8 bases from J, with 11 bases between. Germline CDR1 and CDR2: SGHRS and YFSETQ. The CDR3 is made up of 13 amino acids. The CDR3 region is CASSLEAGREAFF. The DNA for the CDR3 is TGCGCCAGCAGCTTGGAGGCAGGGAGAGAAGCTTTCTTT.

Only a few counts were recorded for this clonotype. The chain uses TRBV5-6 and TRBJ1-4; 8 positions match TRBD1. The junction had 10 bases not matched to a gene; V was cut back by 4 bases and J by 8 bases. CDR3 length: 15 residues. Germline CDR1 is SGHDT and CDR2 is YYEEEE. The CDR3 region is CASSGPQGVGEKLFF. CDR3 nucleotide sequence: TGTGCCAGCAGCGGACCACAGGGGGTCGGAGAAAAACTGTTTTTT.

This clonotype occurred a few times. The gene calls are TRBV13 and TRBJ2-1; a weak D match, TRBD1 (6 bases). The CDR3 is 12 residues long. With 3 bases removed from V and 8 bases from J, the gap between germline ends came to 8 bases. Germline V gene lookup returns CDR1 PRHDT and CDR2 FYEKMQ (reference sequence). The CDR3 DNA reads as TGTGCCAGCAGCTTCAGGGGATATGAGCAGTTCTTC. It encodes CASSFRGYEQFF.

The V and J genes are TRBV6-4 and TRBJ2-2; D gene unclear. The V end lost 3 bases, the J end lost 1 base, and 15 bases lay between the germline ends. From germline, CDR1 is MRHNA and CDR2 SNTAGT. This CDR3 region has 17 residues. CDR3 residues: CASSDLPLYENTGELFF. The CDR3 nucleotides are TGTGCCAGCAGTGATCTACCCCTCTACGAGAACACCGGGGAGCTGTTTTTT.

The chain carries TRBV9 and TRBJ1-4; perhaps TRBD1 as D (5 bases). CDR1 and CDR2 (germline): SGDLS, YYNGEE. The V end lost 4 bases, the J end lost 5 bases, and 18 bases lay between the germline ends. This CDR3 contains 16 residues. The CDR3 loop is CASSLGTVQWNEKLFF. CDR3 coding DNA: TGTGCCAGCAGCCTAGGGACGGTACAGTGGAATGAAAAACTGTTTTTT.

This clonotype was detected many times. J is TRBJ1-2 and V is TRBV2; 11 bases align to TRBD1. Germline lookup yields CDR1 SNHLY and CDR2 FYNNEI. V shed 6 bases and J 7 bases; nucleotides not matched to a gene: 1. The CDR3 runs 12 residues. For the CDR3, the DNA is TGTGCCAGCAGGGACAGGGGGCCTGGCTACACCTTC. Its translation is CASRDRGPGYTF.

The V gene is TRBV4-3, the J gene TRBJ1-3; D unclear. Trimming took 4 bases from V and 4 from J, leaving 17 bases between them. The CDR3 is 16 amino acids. Germline assignment: CDR1 LGHNA and CDR2 YSLEER. In nucleotides, the CDR3 is TGCGCCAGCAGCCTATCCACCCCAAGAGCAGGAAACACCATATATTTT. Its protein product is CASSLSTPRAGNTIYF.

In this sample, this clonotype turned up a few times. The V and J genes are TRBV4-2 and TRBJ2-3; D is perhaps TRBD1 (6 bases). CDR1 and CDR2 from the germline V gene are LGHNA and YNFKEQ. The germline V and J ends were trimmed by 2 bases and 7 bases, with 19 bases remaining between them. The CDR3 is made up of 16 amino acids. CDR3 DNA sequence: TGTGCCAGCAGCCAAAGAGCAGGGGCCTACTTGAATACGCAGTATTTT. Translated, it gives CASSQRAGAYLNTQYF.

There are a few counts of this clonotype. The V and J genes are TRBV7-2 and TRBJ2-3; possibly TRBD1 for D (5 bases). The V gene lost 1 base and the J gene lost 3 bases, with 11 bases spanning the gap. Per the germline V gene, CDR1 is SGHTA and CDR2 is FQGNSA. The CDR3 contains 15 residues. The CDR3, as DNA: TGTGCCAGCAGCTTAGAGGTATCAGGGACAGATACGCAGTATTTT. Translating gives CASSLEVSGTDTQYF.

This clonotype was picked up a small number of times. The chain is built from TRBV18 and TRBJ1-4, with D maybe TRBD1 (5 bases). The CDR3 extends over 15 amino acids. Between the trimmed V and J ends, which lost 3 bases and 8 bases, there was a span of 16 bases. Germline V lookup: CDR1 KGHSH, CDR2 LQKENI. CDR3 residues: CASSPLRGEGEKLFF. CDR3 sequence (DNA): TGTGCCAGCTCACCCCTTCGGGGGGAAGGAGAAAAACTGTTTTTT.

The table lists this clonotype with a few counts. CDR3 loop: CATSRDTVGARDV. DNA for the CDR3: TGTGCCACCAGCAGAGATACGGTTGGGGCGAGGGACGTC. The V gene is TRBV15, the J gene TRBJ2-7; D is perhaps TRBD1 or TRBD2 (5 bases each). From germline, CDR1 is LNHNV and CDR2 YYDKDF (reference sequence). The CDR3 extends over 13 amino acids.

This clonotype was counted only a few times. The chain uses TRBV5-1 and TRBJ2-2, with D perhaps matching TRBD1 (6 bases). Looked up from germline, CDR1 is SGHRS and CDR2 is YFSETQ. This CDR3 region has 17 residues. The V end was cut by 5 bases, the J end by 0 bases, with 17 bases between. CDR3 nucleotide sequence: TGCGCCAGCAGGCCCCTGGGGCAGGGGCCGAACACCGGGGAGCTGTTTTTT. This encodes CASRPLGQGPNTGELFF.

The V and J genes are TRBV9 and TRBJ1-5; possible D gene TRBD1, 6 bases. Trimming shortened V by 7 bases and J by 7 bases, and 15 bases separated the two germline ends. This CDR3 region has 13 residues. From germline, CDR1 is SGDLS and CDR2 YYNGEE. CDR3 in DNA: TGTGCCAGCGGCAGGGGTACTTACCAGCCCCAGCATTTT. Translation: CASGRGTYQPQHF.